This T cell receptor beta chain originates from a study of blood T cell repertoires in COVID-19. This clone was seen once. Allocation to cohorts depended on clinical history reported by the participants. Germline V gene lookup returns CDR1 LGHDT and CDR2 YNNKEL (reference sequence). The V end was cut by 2 bases, the J end by 7 bases, with 17 bases between. There are 15 residues in the CDR3. Sequencing was performed with immunoSEQ multiplex PCR; in TCRdb, only in-frame clones are kept and a portion is missing. The sample contains roughly 270,000 clones, 85% of which appear only once. The genes are TRBV3-1 (or the pseudogene TRBV3-2) and TRBJ1-2; no clear D gene. The receptor comes from a woman between 50 and 59 years old who had recovered from COVID-19. Sequences were obtained from PBMCs or T cells enriched from blood (not recorded which). The DNA for the CDR3 is TGTGCCAGCAGCCAACTCAACAGTCCGGGAGGTGGCTACACCTTC. Protein: CASSQLNSPGGGYTF.